This T cell receptor (beta chain) was retrieved from a study of a mutant IDH1 vaccine in newly diagnosed glioma. Study-level results: Pseudoprogression appeared independent of alterations in top peripheral clonotypes.

Notes on this clone: Its cognate antigen is unknown.

The method was immunoSEQ multiplex PCR; TCRdb's version includes in-frame clones alone and lacks a portion of them. Counted here are about 27,000 clones, 93% occurring once; the ten biggest clones make up about 1.2%. This sample's time point: baseline, week 1 (first vaccination visit). Regarding treatment: pre-vaccination baseline after standard-of-care therapy. Sequencing used PBMCs, obtained from a glioma patient treated with radiotherapy, temozolomide or both. The TCR sequence derives from a man aged 35-49 years with glioma.

DNA of the CDR3: TGTGCCAGCAGCCCTCGGTGGCGGGAGACCCACGAGCAGTACTTC. Translation: CASSPRWRETHEQYF. The chain combines TRBV7-6 with TRBJ2-7; 7 positions match TRBD2. J lost 5 bases, V lost 5 bases, and 12 bases had no gene match. The CDR3 consists of 15 residues. Germline-derived CDR1 and CDR2 are SGHVS and FNYEAQ.